The following is a T cell receptor beta chain sequence with its context. As yet, its antigen is unknown. This sample is drawn from a study of liver allograft versus peripheral blood T cells. As for the study in general: Hepatic allograft T cell receptor repertoires were evaluated relative to those present in recipients' peripheral blood.

TCRdb reprocessed the reads with MiXCR, giving one entry per CDR3 protein. The profile shows 2,000 to 3,000 distinct CDR3 sequences, 19% of them singletons. Broader study findings: Differences were reported between the T cell receptor repertoires inside liver allografts and those that were detected in peripheral blood.

This TCR was recovered from a human patient who had a liver transplant. A subset of T cells may come from the graft donor.

CDR3 amino acids: CASSGTGAPYEQYF. The CDR3 region has the DNA TGTGCCAGCAGCGGGACAGGGGCACCCTACGAGCAGTACTTC. This chain joins TRBV11-2 and TRBJ2-7, with TRBD1 matching 10 bases. The CDR3 sequence is 14 residues long. With V trimmed by 5 bases and J by 2 bases, 3 bases remained unmatched. Germline lookup yields CDR1 SGHAT and CDR2 FQNNGV.